The 30 T cell receptor beta chains presented below share a single source sample, sequenced in a study of T cells in Graves' hyperthyroidism and ophthalmopathy. Researchers took RNA transcripts and amplified the TCR beta CDR3 regions from them. First-round RT-PCR with HTBI primers amplified the TCR CDR3 region. TCRdb passed the multiplex PCR reads through MiXCR, listing each CDR3 protein once. The table lists about 360,000 distinct CDR3 sequences, about 13% of them singletons. Material: blood. These receptors all stem from a woman under 30 with Graves' hyperthyroidism.

The chain recombines TRBV5-6 with TRBJ1-3; perhaps TRBD1 as D (5 bases). The CDR3 sequence is 13 residues long. Germline CDR1 and CDR2: SGHDT and YYEEEE. V was clipped by 7 bases and J by 0 bases, with 8 bases between them. CDR3 loop: CASSTASGNTIYF. The CDR3 DNA sequence: TGTGCCAGCTCGACAGCCTCTGGAAACACCATATATTTT.

The table lists this clonotype with a few counts. The chain couples TRBV28 to TRBJ2-5; D may be TRBD1 (6 bases). Germline V lookup: CDR1 MDHEN, CDR2 SYDVKM. Trimming took 3 bases from V and 1 from J, leaving 9 bases between them. CDR3 length: 14 residues. The CDR3, as DNA: TGTGCCAGCAGTTTGACAGGCGCCCAAGAGACCCAGTACTTC. Translation: CASSLTGAQETQYF.

This clonotype was detected once. The chain uses TRBV2 and TRBJ2-5; the D is unclear. Germline lookup yields CDR1 SNHLY and CDR2 FYNNEI. This CDR3 region has 11 residues. Trimming left V 4 bases short and J 5 bases short, with 5 bases between. DNA of the CDR3: TGTGCCAGCAGTGGTTGGGAGACCCAGTACTTC. Protein product: CASSGWETQYF.

This clonotype has just one count. The gene calls are TRBV6-2 or TRBV6-3 and TRBJ1-1; 10 bases fit TRBD1. CDR3 length equals 15 residues. After removal of 5 bases from V and 3 bases from J, the junction contained 6 bases not matched to a gene. Per the germline V gene, CDR1 is MNHEY and CDR2 is SVGEGT. CDR3 in amino acids: CASSGTGTGDTEAFF. As DNA, the CDR3 is TGTGCCAGCAGTGGAACCGGGACAGGGGACACTGAAGCTTTCTTT.

This clonotype was seen repeatedly, ten times or more. The rearrangement uses TRBV12-3 or TRBV12-4 and TRBJ1-2, with 9 bases identical to TRBD1. With V trimmed by 6 bases and J by 2 bases, 4 bases remained unmatched. The CDR3 totals 14 residues. Written as DNA, the CDR3 is TGTGCCAGCAGGCCCGGACAGGGGAACTATGGCTACACCTTC. Translating gives CASRPGQGNYGYTF.

Points on this clonotype: This sequence may be a read error, since a much larger clone differs from it by one base. The chain employs TRBV7-9 and TRBJ2-5; 7 bases agree with TRBD1. The CDR3 runs 14 residues. V gave up 5 bases and J gave up 3 bases; unmatched junction bases: 6. Germline V gene sequence: CDR1 SEHNR, CDR2 FQNEAQ (reference sequence). The CDR3 loop reads CASSLDRAKETQYF. CDR3 DNA sequence: TGTGCCAGCAGCCTTGACAGGGCGAAAGAGACCCAGTACTTC.

Ten or more counts support this clonotype. J is TRBJ1-1 and V is TRBV18; maybe TRBD1 (6 bases). The length of the CDR3 is 15 residues. Germline loops: CDR1 KGHSH, CDR2 LQKENI. With 2 bases removed from V and 0 bases from J, the gap between germline ends came to 10 bases. This chain's CDR3 is CASSPLGDMNTEAFF. The CDR3 coding sequence is TGTGCCAGCTCACCATTGGGGGACATGAACACTGAAGCTTTCTTT.

This clonotype was observed many times. J is TRBJ2-7 and V is TRBV7-3; D is ambiguous. CDR1 SGHTA and CDR2 FQGTGA come from the germline V gene. V was pared by 2 bases and J by 3 bases, with 8 bases between. CDR3 length equals 13 residues. The CDR3 spells CASSLARHYEQYF. The CDR3 DNA sequence: TGTGCCAGCAGCTTAGCCAGGCACTACGAGCAGTACTTC.

This clonotype has ten or more counts. The rearrangement joins TRBV5-1 to TRBJ1-5; no reliable D call. This CDR3 contains 15 residues. Trimming pared 0 bases from V and 5 bases from J, leaving 12 bases between. Germline CDR1 and CDR2: SGHRS and YFSETQ. The CDR3 DNA follows: TGCGCCAGCAGCTTGGTGGCAGGTTCCGATCAGCCCCAGCATTTT. Translated, it gives CASSLVAGSDQPQHF.

This clonotype was detected only a few times. This rearrangement joins TRBV27 to TRBJ2-7; TRBD1 matches 7 bases. Trimming took 4 bases from V and 6 from J; bases not matched to a gene: 9. Germline assignment: CDR1 MNHEY and CDR2 SMNVEV (reference sequence). The CDR3 has 14 residues. The CDR3 DNA reads as TGTGCCAGCAGTTCAAGGGACAGCAGGACCGAGCAGTACTTC. Protein: CASSSRDSRTEQYF.

This clonotype was seen a handful of times. The chain employs TRBV7-9 and TRBJ2-1; D could derive from TRBD1 or TRBD2 (5 bases each). The germline gives CDR1 SEHNR, CDR2 FQNEAQ (reference sequence). Trimming removed 5 bases from V and 6 bases from J, with 17 bases in between. The CDR3 covers 15 residues. The chain's CDR3 is CASSLTGTLGNEQFF. The CDR3 DNA sequence: TGTGCCAGCAGCCTTACCGGGACCCTCGGCAATGAGCAGTTCTTC.

This clonotype was seen at least ten times. J is TRBJ2-1 and V is TRBV9, with D perhaps given as TRBD1 or TRBD2 (5 bases each). Germline-derived CDR1 and CDR2 are SGDLS and YYNGEE. The ends were cut back, 5 bases at V and 4 bases at J, with 16 bases in the middle. The CDR3 is 15 amino acids. In DNA, the CDR3 is TGTGCCAGCAGTAAGTGGGACGCGGAATACAATGAGCAGTTCTTC. Its protein is CASSKWDAEYNEQFF.

There are many counts of this clonotype. V gene TRBV20-1 combines with J gene TRBJ2-1; perhaps TRBD2 as D (5 bases). Germline CDR1 and CDR2: DFQATT and SNEGSKA (reference sequence). The length of the CDR3 is 12 residues. V was clipped by 7 bases and J by 3 bases, with 10 bases between them. The CDR3 reads CSVRVNYNEQFF. Written as DNA, the CDR3 is TGCAGTGTGCGGGTCAACTACAATGAGCAGTTCTTC.

The sample holds many counts of this clonotype. The rearrangement links TRBV5-8 to TRBJ2-7; no clear D gene. CDR1 and CDR2 (germline): SGHTS, YDEGEE. CDR3 size: 15 residues. Trimming cost V 4 bases and J 6 bases, with 20 bases left between them. Here the CDR3 DNA reads TGTGCCAGCAGCGGTGGCCTCGGCATGCAAGGCGAGCAGTACTTC. Amino acid sequence: CASSGGLGMQGEQYF.

A few counts support this clonotype. Mismatch with germline at one junction end may stem from a read error. V gene TRBV7-7 combines with J gene TRBJ2-1; 9 bases are shared with TRBD2. CDR3 length: 19 amino acids. The V gene's germline CDR1 is SSHAT and CDR2 FNYEAQ (reference sequence). The chain's CDR3 is CASSSARNLAGEASNEQFF. CDR3 in DNA: TGTGCTAGCAGCTCGGCACGCAACTTAGCGGGAGAGGCGAGCAATGAGCAGTTCTTC.

The V gene is TRBV6-2 or TRBV6-3, the J gene TRBJ2-1; 8 bases are a match to TRBD2. Germline loops: CDR1 MNHEY, CDR2 SVGEGT. Trimming removed 6 bases from V and 8 bases from J; junction bases left unmatched: 9. This CDR3 has 14 residues. The CDR3: CASRMVGGADEQFF. CDR3 bases: TGTGCCAGCAGGATGGTCGGGGGGGCCGATGAGCAGTTCTTC.

The CDR3 DNA reads TGTGCCAGCAGCCACAGGGCCGGGGAGCATTTTGGCTACACCTTC. Translating gives CASSHRAGEHFGYTF. The rearrangement uses TRBV3-1 and TRBJ1-2, with D possibly TRBD1 on 5 matching bases. This CDR3 has 15 amino acids. Germline values: CDR1 LGHDT, CDR2 YNNKEL (reference sequence). Trimming took off 3 bases at V and 7 bases at J, with 18 bases between the two ends.

This clonotype showed up just a few times. The V gene is TRBV5-1, the J gene TRBJ2-1, with D perhaps TRBD2 (5 bases). V gave up 4 bases and J gave up 2 bases, with 16 bases separating them. This CDR3 spans 16 amino acids. Germline V lookup: CDR1 SGHRS, CDR2 YFSETQ. CDR3 sequence reads: CASSPGVGVAYNEQFF. CDR3 sequence (DNA): TGCGCCAGCAGCCCTGGAGTGGGAGTGGCCTACAATGAGCAGTTCTTC. Looking up the rest from reference TRBV5-1 and TRBJ2-1 gives the full variable domain: KAGVTQTPRYLIKTRGQQVTLSCSPISGHRSVSWYQQTPGQGLQFLFEYFSETQRNKGNFPGRFSGRQFSNSRSEMNVSTLELGDSALYLCASSPGVGVAYNEQFFGPGTRLTVL.

This clonotype was recorded at least ten times. V gene TRBV20-1 combines with J gene TRBJ1-1; D is uncertain. V lost 6 bases, J lost 0 bases, and 14 bases lay in between. This CDR3 is 14 amino acids long. The germline gives CDR1 DFQATT, CDR2 SNEGSKA (reference sequence). The CDR3 bases are TGCAGTGCCTCCATCGGACTTATGAACACTGAAGCTTTCTTT. Translating it yields CSASIGLMNTEAFF.

The J gene is TRBJ2-1, the V gene TRBV25-1; 12 bases match TRBD2. The CDR3 has 16 amino acids. From germline, CDR1 is MGHDK and CDR2 SYGVNS. Trimming at V came to 3 bases and at J to 9 bases, leaving 9 bases not matched to a gene. Here the CDR3 reads CASSERLAGEYGEQFF. In DNA, the CDR3 is TGTGCCAGCAGTGAGAGACTAGCGGGAGAATATGGTGAGCAGTTCTTC.

This clonotype was detected many times. The genes are TRBV27 and TRBJ1-2; D is perhaps TRBD1 (5 bases). The CDR3 runs to 14 residues. CDR1 and CDR2 from the germline V gene are MNHEY and SMNVEV (reference sequence). V was shortened by 0 bases and J by 8 bases, with 13 bases between the two germline ends. CDR3 DNA sequence: TGTGCCAGCAGTTTATCCTCCGGGACGAGAGGCTACACCTTC. Protein sequence: CASSLSSGTRGYTF.

The rearrangement links TRBV7-3 to TRBJ2-5; 9 bases align to TRBD2. The germline V gene has CDR1 SGHTA and CDR2 FQGTGA. The CDR3 is 15 amino acids. V was clipped by 5 bases and J by 1 base; unmatched bases: 5. Here the CDR3 reads CASSQAGGFQETQYF. In DNA, the CDR3 is TGTGCCAGCAGCCAAGCGGGGGGATTCCAAGAGACCCAGTACTTC.

This clonotype was detected ten times or more. CDR3: CASSLDGTGGYGYTF. The DNA for the CDR3 is TGTGCCAGCAGCTTAGACGGGACAGGGGGCTATGGCTACACCTTC. This chain connects TRBV11-2 to TRBJ1-2; 11 bases align to TRBD1. J gave up 4 bases and V 0 bases, and 1 base lay outside the gene matches. CDR3 size: 15 residues. Germline V gene data show CDR1 as SGHAT and CDR2 as FQNNGV.

Many counts were recorded for this clonotype. This chain connects TRBV6-1 to TRBJ2-7, with D perhaps given as TRBD1 or TRBD2 (6 bases each). Germline V gene data show CDR1 as MNHNS and CDR2 as SASEGT. V shed 5 bases and J shed 3 bases, with 14 bases lying between them. The CDR3 length is 14 residues. In DNA, the CDR3 is TGTGCCAGCAGTCGCGGGGACACCGTCTACGAGCAGTACTTC. This translates into CASSRGDTVYEQYF.

Ten or more counts support this clonotype. The chain uses TRBV28 and TRBJ1-3, with D perhaps TRBD1 (5 bases). The CDR3 has 15 amino acids. The germline CDR1 and CDR2 sequences are MDHEN and SYDVKM. V was pared by 6 bases and J by 0 bases, with 12 bases between. The CDR3 nucleotides are TGTGCCAGCAGCTACGGGACGATCTCTGGAAACACCATATATTTT. This encodes CASSYGTISGNTIYF.

In its sample, this clonotype was seen many times. The rearrangement uses TRBV15 and TRBJ1-1; tentatively, D is TRBD1 (5 bases). CDR3 size: 21 residues. Trimming removed 10 bases at V and 2 bases at J, with 38 bases between. Germline lookup yields CDR1 LNHNV and CDR2 YYDKDF (reference sequence). CDR3 DNA sequence: TGTGCCAGTACTTTAATACCAGCAACCTTTGGGCAGGGCCGCACCAACACTGAAGCTTTCTTT. Encoded protein: CASTLIPATFGQGRTNTEAFF.

Ten or more counts support this clonotype. The chain carries TRBV20-1 and TRBJ2-1, with 9 bases aligning to TRBD2. Trimming removed 0 bases from V and 7 bases from J; junction bases left unmatched: 10. CDR1 is DFQATT and CDR2 is SNEGSKA in the germline V gene (reference sequence). CDR3 length: 16 amino acids. CDR3 sequence (DNA): TGCAGTGCTAGAGATACACTAGCGGGTGGCCGAAATGAGCAGTTCTTC. This translates into CSARDTLAGGRNEQFF.

The chain couples TRBV20-1 to TRBJ1-6; D may be TRBD1 (5 bases). This CDR3 has 16 amino acids. Deletions cut 2 bases from V and 7 bases from J, with 18 bases between. Germline lookup yields CDR1 DFQATT and CDR2 SNEGSKA (reference sequence). CDR3 sequence reads: CSARHQTAFLNSPLHF. The CDR3 DNA reads TGCAGTGCTAGACACCAGACAGCATTCCTCAATTCACCCCTCCACTTT.

At least ten counts were recorded for this clonotype. The chain joins TRBV3-1 to TRBJ1-1; possible D gene TRBD1, 6 bases. Trimming removed 1 base at V and 11 bases at J, with 14 bases between. In germline, CDR1 is LGHDT, CDR2 YNNKEL (reference sequence). There are 13 residues in the CDR3. CDR3 DNA sequence: TGTGCCAGCAGCCAAGGGGGACACTCCGAGGCTTTCTTT. This encodes CASSQGGHSEAFF.

This clonotype was counted only a few times. The chain has TRBV14 and TRBJ1-2; possible D gene TRBD1, 5 bases. V lost 0 bases, J lost 6 bases, and 17 bases lay in between. The CDR3 contains 16 residues. Germline assignment: CDR1 SGHDN and CDR2 FVKESK. The CDR3 protein is CASSQDRAGRRDGYTF. The DNA for the CDR3 is TGTGCCAGCAGCCAAGATCGGGCAGGGCGGAGGGATGGCTACACCTTC.